Below, 25 T cell receptor beta chains from the same sample are listed, as sequenced in a study of identical twins. TCRdb re-called the 5' RACE reads through MiXCR, storing one row per CDR3 protein. Of about 200,000 distinct CDR3 sequences in the sample, about 6.7% are singletons; the top ten hold roughly 14%. The data were also submitted as part of a second study, on T cells expressing NK-cell markers.

The specimen sequenced was CD8+ T cells sorted from blood. Every receptor here comes from a woman under 30 in good health.

The chain recombines TRBV12-3 or TRBV12-4 with TRBJ2-5; the D is unclear. Trimming pared 6 bases from V and 5 bases from J, leaving 7 bases between. The length of the CDR3 is 11 residues. The CDR3 nucleotides read TGTGCCAGCAGACAAGGGGAGACCCAGTACTTC. It encodes CASRQGETQYF.

The sample holds many counts of this clonotype. The chain carries TRBV27 and TRBJ2-3; 7 bases are shared with TRBD1. V lost 8 bases and J lost 4; bases outside the gene matches: 3. CDR1 is MNHEY and CDR2 is SMNVEV in the germline V gene (reference sequence). The CDR3 is made up of 12 amino acids. For the CDR3, the DNA is TGTGCCAGCTCGGGACAGTCAGATACGCAGTATTTT. It translates to CASSGQSDTQYF.

The rearrangement uses TRBV19 and TRBJ2-1; weak D call: TRBD1 (5 bases). Germline assignment: CDR1 LNHDA and CDR2 SQIVND (reference sequence). CDR3 size: 16 residues. Between the trimmed V and J ends, which lost 10 bases and 0 bases, there was a span of 19 bases. The CDR3 DNA follows: TGTGCCACGCGGCAGGGTCTAAAATCCTCCTACAATGAGCAGTTCTTC. It specifies CATRQGLKSSYNEQFF.

V and J are TRBV3-1 and TRBJ1-4; D gene unclear. The CDR3 has 13 residues. The V gene's germline CDR1 is LGHDT and CDR2 YNNKEL (reference sequence). V was shortened by 8 bases and J by 5 bases, with 12 bases between the two germline ends. CDR3 sequence reads: CASSPYKNEKLFF. The CDR3 DNA reads TGTGCCAGCTCACCATACAAAAATGAAAAACTGTTTTTT.

This clonotype was recorded a few times. The chain uses TRBV4-1 and TRBJ2-7, with 8 bases aligning to TRBD1. After removal of 4 bases from V and 2 bases from J, the junction contained 4 bases not matched to a gene. CDR3 length: 14 residues. Germline V gives CDR1 MGHRA, CDR2 YSYEKL. The chain's CDR3 is CASSPPGQAYEQYF. The CDR3 DNA follows: TGCGCCAGCAGCCCACCGGGACAGGCCTACGAGCAGTACTTC.

The V call is TRBV6-5, the J call TRBJ2-3; 9 nucleotides line up with TRBD2. This CDR3 spans 15 amino acids. Trimming at V came to 2 bases and at J to 2 bases, leaving 2 bases not matched to a gene. In germline, CDR1 is MNHEY, CDR2 SVGAGI. CDR3 bases: TGTGCCAGCAGTTACGGCGGGGGGGCCACAGATACGCAGTATTTT. Translation gives CASSYGGGATDTQYF.

The chain employs TRBV4-3 and TRBJ2-5; D gene uncertain. Trimming took 4 bases from V and 5 from J, leaving 11 bases between them. The CDR3 is 13 residues long. Looked up from germline, CDR1 is LGHNA and CDR2 is YSLEER. The CDR3 sequence: CASSLFLTETQYF. The CDR3 DNA reads as TGCGCCAGCAGCCTTTTTCTAACGGAGACCCAGTACTTC.

This clonotype occurred many times. This chain uses TRBV12-3 or TRBV12-4 with TRBJ1-2, with D tentatively TRBD1 (5 bases). Trimming pared 8 bases from V and 6 bases from J, leaving 19 bases between. The CDR3 length is 14 residues. The CDR3 DNA follows: TGTGCCAGCCACCTCGAGACAGCTCGAAATGGCTACACCTTC. Protein: CASHLETARNGYTF.

This clonotype was seen only a few times. The chain carries TRBV7-9 and TRBJ2-1, with a tentative D call TRBD2 (5 bases). The CDR3 contains 11 residues. CDR1 and CDR2 from the germline V gene are SEHNR and FQNEAQ (reference sequence). Trimming cost V 11 bases and J 10 bases, with 15 bases left between them. CDR3 DNA sequence: TGTGCCCCGGAGAGGGCGCAGGAGCAGTTCTTC. This sequence encodes CAPERAQEQFF.

This clonotype was counted many times. The genes are TRBV27 and TRBJ2-3, with D maybe TRBD1 (6 bases). This CDR3 has 17 amino acids. The germline V gene encodes CDR1 MNHEY and CDR2 SMNVEV (reference sequence). V was pared by 6 bases and J by 0 bases, with 19 bases between. The CDR3 DNA reads as TGTGCCAGCAGCTATCCCTACGGTGGGGGCAGCACAGATACGCAGTATTTT. It specifies CASSYPYGGGSTDTQYF.

This clonotype was seen at least ten times. The chain joins TRBV2 to TRBJ1-5; D gene uncertain. V lost 4 bases and J 7 bases, leaving 14 bases between the germline ends. Germline V lookup: CDR1 SNHLY, CDR2 FYNNEI. CDR3 length equals 14 residues. The CDR3 coding sequence is TGTGCCAGCAGTGGCGACAACCCGGGGCAGCCCCAGCATTTT. Its translation: CASSGDNPGQPQHF.

This clonotype was seen only a few times. The chain is built from TRBV2 and TRBJ2-5; D is possibly TRBD2 (7 bases). V lost 7 bases and J 5 bases, leaving 20 bases between the germline ends. Germline loops: CDR1 SNHLY, CDR2 FYNNEI. The CDR3 totals 15 residues. The CDR3 protein is CASNSKGGADETQYF. The CDR3 DNA follows: TGTGCCAGCAATAGTAAGGGGGGGGCCGATGAGACCCAGTACTTC. Complete variable domain (other parts from reference TRBV2 and TRBJ2-5): EPEVTQTPSHQVTQMGQEVILRCVPISNHLYFYWYRQILGQKVEFLVSFYNNEISEKSEIFDDQFSVERPDGSNFTLKIRSTKLEDSAMYFCASNSKGGADETQYFGPGTRLLVL.

This clonotype came up a few times. The J gene is TRBJ2-7, the V gene TRBV6-6, with 7 nucleotides matching TRBD1. Trimming removed 6 bases from V and 2 bases from J; junction bases left unmatched: 1. Germline CDR1 reads MNHNY; CDR2 reads SVGAGI (reference sequence). The CDR3 loop spans 12 amino acids. The CDR3 spells CASRDRPYEQYF. CDR3 DNA: TGTGCCAGCAGGGACAGGCCCTACGAGCAGTACTTC.

This clonotype has more than one count but fewer than ten. This chain uses TRBV7-8 with TRBJ1-2, with D hard to call. Germline CDR1 SGHVS, CDR2 FQNEAQ. The CDR3 covers 15 residues. V shed 5 bases and J shed 2 bases, with 15 bases lying between them. Written as DNA, the CDR3 is TGTGCCAGCAGCCTAGGTCGACCCCAGAACTATGGCTACACCTTC. Translating gives CASSLGRPQNYGYTF.

In regard to this clonotype: A much larger clonotype is one base distant, so this may be a read error. The J gene is TRBJ2-1, the V gene TRBV5-4; D gene ambiguous. Germline V gene data show CDR1 as SGHNT and CDR2 as YYREEE (reference sequence). The CDR3 consists of 12 residues. Trimming left V 2 bases short and J 5 bases short, with 5 bases between. CDR3 DNA sequence: TGTGCCAGCAGCTTAATAAACAATGAGCAGTTCTTC. Translating gives CASSLINNEQFF.

The chain uses TRBV27 and TRBJ1-2, with D possibly TRBD1 on 5 matching bases. Trimming cost V 5 bases and J 8 bases, with 18 bases left between them. This CDR3 region has 14 residues. Germline CDR1 is MNHEY and CDR2 is SMNVEV (reference sequence). CDR3 in DNA: TGTGCCAGCAGTGACAGTCTCCTAGGTCGGGGCTACACCTTC. Residues: CASSDSLLGRGYTF.

V usage is TRBV14 and J usage is TRBJ1-1, with D unclear. V lost 3 bases and J 5 bases, leaving 7 bases between the germline ends. Germline CDR1 and CDR2: SGHDN and FVKESK. The CDR3 runs to 12 residues. The CDR3 nucleotides are TGTGCCAGCAGCCACGTTTTAACTGAAGCTTTCTTT. This gives the protein CASSHVLTEAFF.

The J gene is TRBJ2-7, the V gene TRBV27, with D possibly being TRBD1 or TRBD2 (6 bases each). Germline-derived CDR1 and CDR2 are MNHEY and SMNVEV (reference sequence). Trimming cost V 2 bases and J 5 bases, with 16 bases left between them. This CDR3 is built from 15 residues. The CDR3 DNA reads as TGTGCCAGCAGTTTAAGGGCGGGGACATTCCACGAGCAGTACTTC. It is translated as CASSLRAGTFHEQYF.

A few counts support this clonotype. CDR3 sequence (DNA): TGTGCCAGCAGCGGAAAAGGACAGGGGGTCGCGAACACCGGGGAGCTGTTTTTT. Translating it yields CASSGKGQGVANTGELFF. V usage is TRBV9 and J usage is TRBJ2-2; 10 bases fit TRBD1. V was clipped by 3 bases and J by 0 bases; unmatched bases: 8. The CDR3 extends over 18 amino acids. Germline CDR1 reads SGDLS; CDR2 reads YYNGEE.

This clonotype was detected many times. The genes are TRBV5-1 and TRBJ2-7; 11 positions match TRBD2. CDR3 length: 16 residues. The germline V gene has CDR1 SGHRS and CDR2 YFSETQ. Losses at the gene ends were 4 bases for V and 1 base for J; bases not matched to a gene: 7. CDR3 sequence reads: CASSPASGRTSYEQYF. The CDR3 DNA sequence: TGCGCCAGCAGCCCTGCTAGCGGGAGGACTTCCTACGAGCAGTACTTC. Based on the CDR3 plus reference TRBV5-1 and TRBJ2-7, the full variable domain is KAGVTQTPRYLIKTRGQQVTLSCSPISGHRSVSWYQQTPGQGLQFLFEYFSETQRNKGNFPGRFSGRQFSNSRSEMNVSTLELGDSALYLCASSPASGRTSYEQYFGPGTRLTVT.

This clonotype was picked up a small number of times. For the CDR3, the DNA is TGTGCCACCAGCAGGAAAGAGCCCATCGCCTACGAGCAGTACTTC. Protein product: CATSRKEPIAYEQYF. This chain links TRBV15 with TRBJ2-7; unclear D gene. CDR1 is LNHNV and CDR2 is YYDKDF in the germline V gene (reference sequence). This CDR3 region has 15 residues. With 3 bases removed from V and 2 bases from J, the gap between germline ends came to 14 bases.

The V gene is TRBV29-1, the J gene TRBJ2-1; D could derive from TRBD1 or TRBD2 (6 bases each). CDR3 length equals 15 residues. Germline V lookup: CDR1 SQVTM, CDR2 ANQGSEA. The V and J ends lost 5 bases and 2 bases respectively, with 16 bases between them. The CDR3 reads CSVKVGGGPYNEQFF. In nucleotides, the CDR3 is TGCAGCGTTAAGGTGGGTGGGGGGCCCTACAATGAGCAGTTCTTC.

This clonotype was observed many times. This chain joins TRBV12-3 or TRBV12-4 and TRBJ1-6; tentative D call: TRBD1 (6 bases). This CDR3 has 14 residues. Between the trimmed V and J ends, which lost 3 bases and 9 bases, there was a span of 12 bases. CDR3 sequence reads: CASSFGGQGSPLHF. The CDR3 DNA reads as TGTGCCAGCAGTTTCGGGGGGCAAGGTTCACCCCTCCACTTT.

Many counts were recorded for this clonotype. The CDR3 protein is CASSVGTGVGYEQYF. The CDR3 DNA reads as TGTGCCAGCAGCGTAGGGACTGGGGTAGGGTACGAGCAGTACTTC. The chain joins TRBV9 to TRBJ2-7; weak D call: TRBD2 (5 bases). The CDR3 runs to 15 residues. CDR1 SGDLS and CDR2 YYNGEE come from the germline V gene. Trimming took 0 bases from V and 4 from J, leaving 14 bases between them.

This chain uses TRBV14 with TRBJ2-7; D is possibly TRBD2 (6 bases). The CDR3 covers 16 residues. Trimming took off 3 bases at V and 3 bases at J, with 18 bases between the two ends. From germline, CDR1 is SGHDN and CDR2 FVKESK. CDR3: CASSQGSWRGLYEQYF. CDR3 nucleotides: TGTGCCAGCAGCCAGGGGTCGTGGCGGGGACTCTACGAGCAGTACTTC.